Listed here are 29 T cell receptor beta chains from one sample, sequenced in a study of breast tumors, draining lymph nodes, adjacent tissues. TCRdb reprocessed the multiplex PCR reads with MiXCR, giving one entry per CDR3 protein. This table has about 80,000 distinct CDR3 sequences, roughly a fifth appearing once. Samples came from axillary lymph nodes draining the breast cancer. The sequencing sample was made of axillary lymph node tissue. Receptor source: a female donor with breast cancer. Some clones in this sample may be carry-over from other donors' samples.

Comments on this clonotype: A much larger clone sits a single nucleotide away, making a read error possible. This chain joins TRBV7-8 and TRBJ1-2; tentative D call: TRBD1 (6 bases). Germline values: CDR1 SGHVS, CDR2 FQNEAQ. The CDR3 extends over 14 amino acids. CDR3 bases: TGTGCCAGCAGCAAGGGGGGCATCTTCGGGGGCTACGCCTTC. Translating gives CASSKGGIFGGYAF.

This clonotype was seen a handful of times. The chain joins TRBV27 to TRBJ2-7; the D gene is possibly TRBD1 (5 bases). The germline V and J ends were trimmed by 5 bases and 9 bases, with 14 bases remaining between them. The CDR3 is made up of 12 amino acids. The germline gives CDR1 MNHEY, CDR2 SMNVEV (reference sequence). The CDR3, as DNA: TGTGCCAGCAGTCTGCATACAAGGGGGCAGTACTTC. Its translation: CASSLHTRGQYF.

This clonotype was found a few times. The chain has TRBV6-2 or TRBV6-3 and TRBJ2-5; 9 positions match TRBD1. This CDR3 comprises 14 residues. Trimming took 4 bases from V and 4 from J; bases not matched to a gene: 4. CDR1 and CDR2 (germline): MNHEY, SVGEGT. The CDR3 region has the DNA TGTGCCAGCAGTTGGGACAGGGAATTAGAGACCCAGTACTTC. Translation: CASSWDRELETQYF.

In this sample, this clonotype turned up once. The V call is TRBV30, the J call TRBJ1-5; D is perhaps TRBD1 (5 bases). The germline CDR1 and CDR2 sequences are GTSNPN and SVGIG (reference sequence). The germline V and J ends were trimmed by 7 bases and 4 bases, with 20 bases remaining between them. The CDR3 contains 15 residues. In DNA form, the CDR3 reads TGTGCCTTTGACCTCTCCGGGGCCCTAAATCAGCCCCAGCATTTT. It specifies CAFDLSGALNQPQHF.

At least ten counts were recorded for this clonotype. The CDR3 spells CATTALTSGVNTIYF. CDR3 DNA sequence: TGTGCCACCACGGCCCTTACGTCTGGGGTTAACACCATATATTTT. The chain uses TRBV10-3 and TRBJ1-3; no firm D call. Trimming shortened V by 10 bases and J by 7 bases, and 23 bases separated the two germline ends. Per the germline V gene, CDR1 is ENHRY and CDR2 is SYGVKD. The CDR3 is 15 residues long.

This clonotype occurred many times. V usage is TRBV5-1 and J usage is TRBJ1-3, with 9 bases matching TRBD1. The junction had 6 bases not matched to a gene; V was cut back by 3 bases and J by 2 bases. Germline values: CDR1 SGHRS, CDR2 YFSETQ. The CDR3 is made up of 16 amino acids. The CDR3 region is CASSSTGGRAGNTIYF. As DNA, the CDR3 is TGCGCCAGCAGCTCGACAGGGGGAAGAGCTGGAAACACCATATATTTT.

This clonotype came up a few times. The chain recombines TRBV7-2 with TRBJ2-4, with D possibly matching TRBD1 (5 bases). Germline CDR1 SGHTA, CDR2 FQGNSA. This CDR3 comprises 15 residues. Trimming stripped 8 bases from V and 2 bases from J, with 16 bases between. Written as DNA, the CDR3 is TGTGCCAGCGGAAGGGGCCATGGCACCAAAAACATTCAGTACTTC. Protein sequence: CASGRGHGTKNIQYF.

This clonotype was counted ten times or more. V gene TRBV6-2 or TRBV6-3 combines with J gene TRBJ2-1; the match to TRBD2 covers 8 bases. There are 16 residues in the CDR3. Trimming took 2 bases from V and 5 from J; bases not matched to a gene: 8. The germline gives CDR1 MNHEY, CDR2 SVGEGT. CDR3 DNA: TGTGCCAGCAGTTACCAAGGCGGGAGGCGGAACAATGAGCAGTTCTTC. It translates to CASSYQGGRRNNEQFF.

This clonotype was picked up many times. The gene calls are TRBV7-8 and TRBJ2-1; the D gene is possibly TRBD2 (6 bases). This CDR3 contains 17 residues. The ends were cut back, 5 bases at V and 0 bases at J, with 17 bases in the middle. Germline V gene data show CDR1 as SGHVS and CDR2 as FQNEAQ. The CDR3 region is CASSPRVGTPSYNEQFF. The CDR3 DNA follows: TGTGCCAGCAGCCCACGGGTGGGGACTCCCTCCTACAATGAGCAGTTCTTC. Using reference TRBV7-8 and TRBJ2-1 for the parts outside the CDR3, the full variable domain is GAGVSQSPRYKVAKRGQDVALRCDPISGHVSLFWYQQALGQGPEFLTYFQNEAQLDKSGLPSDRFFAERPEGSVSTLKIQRTQQEDSAVYLCASSPRVGTPSYNEQFFGPGTRLTVL.

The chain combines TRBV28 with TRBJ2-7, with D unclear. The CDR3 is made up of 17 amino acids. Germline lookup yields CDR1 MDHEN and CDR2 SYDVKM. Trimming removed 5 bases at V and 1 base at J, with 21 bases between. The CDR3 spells CASSTPRLRVTSYEQYF. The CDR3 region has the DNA TGTGCCAGCAGTACCCCTCGGCTTAGGGTAACATCCTACGAGCAGTACTTC.

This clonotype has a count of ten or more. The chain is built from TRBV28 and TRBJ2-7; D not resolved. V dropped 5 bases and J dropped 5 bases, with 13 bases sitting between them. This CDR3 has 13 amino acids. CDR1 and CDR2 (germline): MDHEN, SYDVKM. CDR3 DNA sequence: TGTGCCAGCAGTCCCGGACGAAGGCACGAGCAGTACTTC. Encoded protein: CASSPGRRHEQYF. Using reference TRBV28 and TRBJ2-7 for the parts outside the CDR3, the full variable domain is DVKVTQSSRYLVKRTGEKVFLECVQDMDHENMFWYRQDPGLGLRLIYFSYDVKMKEKGDIPEGYSVSREKKERFSLILESASTNQTSMYLCASSPGRRHEQYFGPGTRLTVT.

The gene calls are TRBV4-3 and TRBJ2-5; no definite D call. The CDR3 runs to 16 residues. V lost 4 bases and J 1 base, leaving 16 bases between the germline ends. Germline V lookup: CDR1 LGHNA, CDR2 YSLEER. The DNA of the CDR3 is TGCGCCAGCAGCCCCACTACGACTGGGTTCCAAGAGACCCAGTACTTC. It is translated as CASSPTTTGFQETQYF.

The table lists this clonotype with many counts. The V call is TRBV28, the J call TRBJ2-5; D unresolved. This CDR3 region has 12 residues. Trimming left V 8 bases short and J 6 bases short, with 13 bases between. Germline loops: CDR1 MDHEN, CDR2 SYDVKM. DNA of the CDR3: TGTGCCAGCTCCCCGCCCCATCAGACCCAGTACTTC. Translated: CASSPPHQTQYF.

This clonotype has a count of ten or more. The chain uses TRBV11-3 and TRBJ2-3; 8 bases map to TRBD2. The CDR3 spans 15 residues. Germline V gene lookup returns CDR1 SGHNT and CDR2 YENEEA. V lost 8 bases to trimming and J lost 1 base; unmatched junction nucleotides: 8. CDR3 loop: CASSPGGRGTDTQYF. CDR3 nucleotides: TGTGCCAGCTCCCCGGGAGGGCGAGGCACAGATACGCAGTATTTT.

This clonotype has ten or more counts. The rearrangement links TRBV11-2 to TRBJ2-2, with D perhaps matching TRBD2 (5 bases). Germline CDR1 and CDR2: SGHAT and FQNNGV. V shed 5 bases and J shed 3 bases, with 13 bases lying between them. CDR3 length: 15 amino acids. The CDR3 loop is CASSEGSEYTGELFF. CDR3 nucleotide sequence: TGTGCCAGCAGCGAGGGCTCAGAGTACACCGGGGAGCTGTTTTTT.

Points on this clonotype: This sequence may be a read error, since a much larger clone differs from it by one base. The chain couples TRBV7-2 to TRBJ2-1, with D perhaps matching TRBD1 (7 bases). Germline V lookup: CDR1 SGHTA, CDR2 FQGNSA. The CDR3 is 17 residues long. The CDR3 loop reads CAGSLGGGAPPYNEQFF. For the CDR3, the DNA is TGTGCCGGCAGCTTAGGAGGGGGCGCACCCCCCTACAATGAGCAGTTCTTC.

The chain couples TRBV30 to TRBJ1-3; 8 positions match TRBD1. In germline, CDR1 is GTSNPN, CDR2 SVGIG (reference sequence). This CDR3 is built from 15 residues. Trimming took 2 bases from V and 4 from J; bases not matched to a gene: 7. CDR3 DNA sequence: TGTGCCTGGAGTTACAAGGGACAGGCAGGAAACACCATATATTTT. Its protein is CAWSYKGQAGNTIYF.

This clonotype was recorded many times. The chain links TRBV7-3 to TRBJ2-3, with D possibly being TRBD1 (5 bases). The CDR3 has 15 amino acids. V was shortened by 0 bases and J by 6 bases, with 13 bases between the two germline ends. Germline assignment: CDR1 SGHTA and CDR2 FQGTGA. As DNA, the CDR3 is TGTGCCAGCAGCTTAACGGGGCAGACCCACGATACGCAGTATTTT. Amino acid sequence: CASSLTGQTHDTQYF.

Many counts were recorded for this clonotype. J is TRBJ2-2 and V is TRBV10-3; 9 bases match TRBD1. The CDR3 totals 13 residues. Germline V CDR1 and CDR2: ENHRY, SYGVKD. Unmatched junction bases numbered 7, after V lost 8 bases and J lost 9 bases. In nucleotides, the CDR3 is TGTGCCATCTCCGGACAGGGGAATAGGGAGCTGTTTTTT. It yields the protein CAISGQGNRELFF.

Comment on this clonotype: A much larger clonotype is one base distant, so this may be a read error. The CDR3 protein is CSARVRQDEKLSF. In nucleotides, the CDR3 is TGCAGTGCTAGAGTACGACAGGACGAAAAACTGTCTTTT. This chain connects TRBV20-1 to TRBJ1-4; a possible D gene is TRBD1 (6 bases). Germline V lookup: CDR1 DFQATT, CDR2 SNEGSKA (reference sequence). This CDR3 has 13 residues.

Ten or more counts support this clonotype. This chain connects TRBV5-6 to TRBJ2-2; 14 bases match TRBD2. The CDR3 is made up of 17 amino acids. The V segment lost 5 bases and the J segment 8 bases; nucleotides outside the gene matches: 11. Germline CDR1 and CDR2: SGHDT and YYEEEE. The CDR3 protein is CASSGLAGGRTSGELFF. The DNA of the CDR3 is TGTGCCAGCAGTGGACTAGCGGGAGGCCGAACGTCGGGGGAGCTGTTTTTT.

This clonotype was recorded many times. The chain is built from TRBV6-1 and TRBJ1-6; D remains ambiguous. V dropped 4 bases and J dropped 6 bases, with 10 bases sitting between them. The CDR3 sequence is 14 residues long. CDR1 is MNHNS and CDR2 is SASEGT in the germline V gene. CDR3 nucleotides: TGTGCCAGCAGTGCCCCGGCCGGTAATTCACCCCTCCACTTT. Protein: CASSAPAGNSPLHF.

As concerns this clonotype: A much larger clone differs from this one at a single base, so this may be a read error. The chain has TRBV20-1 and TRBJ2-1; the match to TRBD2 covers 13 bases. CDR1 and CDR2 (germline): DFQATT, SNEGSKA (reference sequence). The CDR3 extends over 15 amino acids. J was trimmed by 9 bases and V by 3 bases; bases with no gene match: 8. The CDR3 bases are TGCAGTGCTAGTCCAACTAGCGGGAGGGACAGTGAGCAGTTCTTC. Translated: CSASPTSGRDSEQFF.

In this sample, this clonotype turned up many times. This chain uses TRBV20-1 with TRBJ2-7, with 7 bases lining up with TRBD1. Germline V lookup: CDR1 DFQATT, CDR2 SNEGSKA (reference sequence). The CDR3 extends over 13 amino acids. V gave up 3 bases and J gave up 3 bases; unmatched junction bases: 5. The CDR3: CSARGQFFYEQYF. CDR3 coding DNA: TGCAGTGCTAGGGGACAGTTCTTCTACGAGCAGTACTTC.

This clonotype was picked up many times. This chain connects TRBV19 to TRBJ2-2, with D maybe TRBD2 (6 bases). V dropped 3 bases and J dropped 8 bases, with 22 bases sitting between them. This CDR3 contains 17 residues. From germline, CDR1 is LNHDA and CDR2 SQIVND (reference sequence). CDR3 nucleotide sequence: TGTGCCAGTAGTATCGGCGGGGTAGCTACGGGTCCGGGGGAGCTGTTTTTT. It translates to CASSIGGVATGPGELFF.

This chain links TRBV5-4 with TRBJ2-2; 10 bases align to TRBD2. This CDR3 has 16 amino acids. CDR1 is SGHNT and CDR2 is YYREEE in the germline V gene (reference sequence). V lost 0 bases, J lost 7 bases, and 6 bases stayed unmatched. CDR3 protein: CASSLAGLAGVGELFF. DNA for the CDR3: TGTGCCAGCAGCTTGGCCGGGCTAGCGGGAGTCGGGGAGCTGTTTTTT.

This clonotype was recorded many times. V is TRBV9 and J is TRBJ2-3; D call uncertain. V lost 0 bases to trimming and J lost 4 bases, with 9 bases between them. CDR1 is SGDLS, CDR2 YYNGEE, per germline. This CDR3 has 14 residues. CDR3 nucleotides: TGTGCCAGCAGCGTAGTGGGTAGAGCAGATACGCAGTATTTT. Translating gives CASSVVGRADTQYF.

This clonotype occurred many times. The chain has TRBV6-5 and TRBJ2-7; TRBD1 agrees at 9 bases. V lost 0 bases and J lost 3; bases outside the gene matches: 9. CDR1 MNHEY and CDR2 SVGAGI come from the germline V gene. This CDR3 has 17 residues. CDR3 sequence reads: CASSYSTLGDRVYEQYF. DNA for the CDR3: TGTGCCAGCAGTTACTCGACTCTCGGGGACAGGGTCTACGAGCAGTACTTC.

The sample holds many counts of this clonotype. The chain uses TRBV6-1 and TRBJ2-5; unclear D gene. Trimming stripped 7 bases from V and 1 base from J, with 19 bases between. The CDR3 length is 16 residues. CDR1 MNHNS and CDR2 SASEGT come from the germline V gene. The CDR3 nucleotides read TGTGCCAGCAAGAGGTGGGGTGGAGACGGCCAAGAGACCCAGTACTTC. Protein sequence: CASKRWGGDGQETQYF.